Shown below are 32 T cell receptor beta chains from a single sample sequenced in a study of T cells expressing NK-cell markers. TCRdb re-analyzed the 5' RACE reads; it lists each CDR3 protein once, without DNA. The sample has 400,000 to 500,000 distinct CDR3 sequences. Sequencing used blood T cells: a sorted CD56 or NKG2C T cell subset, CD4+ or CD8+ T cells, or bulk PBMC T cells (not recorded which). These receptors came from a woman aged 18 to 69 in good health.

The chain uses TRBV5-1 and TRBJ2-7; TCRdb gives TRBD1 as the D gene, but with no DNA this cannot be confirmed. This CDR3 comprises 16 residues. Germline CDR1 and CDR2: SGHRS and YFSETQ. CDR3 region: CASSLGPARESYEQYF.

The chain recombines TRBV12-3 or TRBV12-4 with TRBJ2-3; the TRBD1 assignment by TCRdb is unverifiable without DNA. The CDR3 length is 16 residues. The CDR3: CASSHGQADSTDTQYF.

The chain links TRBV5-1 to TRBJ2-6. Germline CDR1 is SGHRS and CDR2 is YFSETQ. This CDR3 has 18 amino acids. This chain's CDR3 is CASSLDDPRGSGANVLTF.

This chain links TRBV20-1 with TRBJ2-1; lacking DNA, the TRBD2 call made by TCRdb goes unchecked. CDR3 size: 15 residues. Per the germline V gene, CDR1 is DFQATT and CDR2 is SNEGSKA (reference sequence). The CDR3 sequence is CSALDISGGAWEQFF.

This chain uses TRBV3-1 with TRBJ2-1; TCRdb reports TRBD1, a call that lacks DNA to check it against. CDR3 size: 17 residues. The germline gives CDR1 LGHDT, CDR2 YNNKEL (reference sequence). The CDR3 loop reads CASSQGMTGGAYNEQFF.

The J gene is TRBJ2-1, the V gene TRBV7-3; the TCRdb call, TRBD1, lacks DNA for checking. From germline, CDR1 is SGHTA and CDR2 FQGTGA. This CDR3 spans 16 amino acids. This CDR3 is CASSLMPGSSYNEQFF. The entire variable domain, with the rest obtained from reference TRBV7-3 and TRBJ2-1, is as follows: GAGVSQTPSNKVTEKGKYVELRCDPISGHTALYWYRQSLGQGPEFLIYFQGTGAADDSGLPNDRFFAVRPEGSVSTLKIQRTERGDSAVYLCASSLMPGSSYNEQFFGPGTRLTVL.

The chain joins TRBV6-6 to TRBJ2-4; TCRdb lists TRBD1, though no DNA is available to test this call. Looked up from germline, CDR1 is MNHNY and CDR2 is SVGAGI (reference sequence). The CDR3 extends over 13 amino acids. CDR3 amino acids: CASSYDRVDIQYF.

The CDR3: CASSLVGLAGGTDTQYF. The gene calls are TRBV7-2 and TRBJ2-3; TCRdb selects TRBD2, and the lack of DNA leaves this call unchecked. Germline CDR1 reads SGHTA; CDR2 reads FQGNSA. This CDR3 has 17 amino acids.

The rearrangement links TRBV18 to TRBJ2-1. Germline CDR1 KGHSH, CDR2 LQKENI. The CDR3 covers 13 residues. Here the CDR3 reads CASSPGPYNEQFF.

The chain couples TRBV20-1 to TRBJ2-1; the D call from TCRdb, TRBD2, cannot be confirmed without DNA. Germline values: CDR1 DFQATT, CDR2 SNEGSKA (reference sequence). The CDR3 covers 13 residues. The CDR3: CSAPRAEPNEQFF.

The rearrangement uses TRBV12-3 or TRBV12-4 and TRBJ2-2. CDR3 length equals 13 residues. The CDR3 reads CASSLAGDGELFF.

This chain joins TRBV9 and TRBJ2-5. This CDR3 is built from 13 residues. Germline values: CDR1 SGDLS, CDR2 YYNGEE. CDR3 residues: CASSVLAGETQYF.

The chain uses TRBV20-1 and TRBJ2-1; the TRBD2 assignment by TCRdb is unverifiable without DNA. Germline V gene lookup returns CDR1 DFQATT and CDR2 SNEGSKA (reference sequence). CDR3 length: 16 residues. The CDR3 protein is CSPPGGANDYYNEQFF.

The rearrangement uses TRBV11-3 and TRBJ2-2; TCRdb designates TRBD2, a call that cannot be tested without DNA. In germline, CDR1 is SGHNT, CDR2 YENEEA. This CDR3 has 16 amino acids. The CDR3 loop reads CASSLRSGGGTGELFF. Full variable domain (rest looked up from reference TRBV11-3 and TRBJ2-2): EAGVVQSPRYKIIEKKQPVAFWCNPISGHNTLYWYLQNLGQGPELLIRYENEEAVDDSQLPKDRFSAERLKGVDSTLKIQPAELGDSAVYLCASSLRSGGGTGELFFGEGSRLTVL.

This chain joins TRBV12-3 or TRBV12-4 and TRBJ2-7; TCRdb calls TRBD1, which cannot be checked without DNA. CDR3 length: 13 amino acids. The CDR3: CASRRGTVYEQYF.

The genes are TRBV19 and TRBJ1-1. CDR1 is LNHDA and CDR2 is SQIVND in the germline V gene (reference sequence). The length of the CDR3 is 14 residues. The CDR3 loop reads CASSIDPVNTEAFF.

The gene calls are TRBV11-3 and TRBJ2-3. Germline loops: CDR1 SGHNT, CDR2 YENEEA. The CDR3 spans 12 residues. The CDR3 here is CASSLHGDTQYF.

The rearrangement links TRBV14 to TRBJ2-1; no DNA is available, so the TRBD1 call from TCRdb remains unchecked. This CDR3 is 16 amino acids long. Germline V gives CDR1 SGHDN, CDR2 FVKESK. Here the CDR3 reads CASSQERETGGNEQFF. Filled out from reference TRBV14 and TRBJ2-1, the complete variable domain reads EAGVTQFPSHSVIEKGQTVTLRCDPISGHDNLYWYRRVMGKEIKFLLHFVKESKQDESGMPNNRFLAERTGGTYSTLKVQPAELEDSGVYFCASSQERETGGNEQFFGPGTRLTVL.

J is TRBJ2-1 and V is TRBV7-2; the TCRdb call, TRBD2, lacks DNA for checking. The germline gives CDR1 SGHTA, CDR2 FQGNSA. The CDR3 has 16 residues. This CDR3 is CASSLSWTSGKPGEFF.

The CDR3: CATRPGGNAIYTGELFF. The chain is built from TRBV24-1 and TRBJ2-2; TCRdb returns TRBD1, unconfirmable since there is no DNA. There are 17 residues in the CDR3. In germline, CDR1 is KGHDR, CDR2 SFDVKD.

The chain carries TRBV4-3 and TRBJ2-3; the TRBD1 assignment by TCRdb is unverifiable without DNA. CDR3 length equals 13 residues. Germline loops: CDR1 LGHNA, CDR2 YSLEER. The CDR3 sequence is CASSQEPGNTQYF.

This chain joins TRBV2 and TRBJ2-7; the D call of TRBD1 rests on TCRdb alone, since no DNA is present to check it. This CDR3 is 14 amino acids long. Per germline, CDR1 SNHLY and CDR2 FYNNEI. CDR3: CASSEQGEYYEQYF.

The V call is TRBV12-3 or TRBV12-4, the J call TRBJ2-5; absent DNA, TCRdb's TRBD2 call cannot be checked. This CDR3 is built from 14 residues. The CDR3 sequence is CASSPAGVRETQYF.

The J gene is TRBJ1-6, the V gene TRBV18. CDR3 size: 15 residues. In germline, CDR1 is KGHSH, CDR2 LQKENI. CDR3 loop: CASSPSGHYNSHLHF.

The chain has TRBV29-1 and TRBJ2-3; there is no DNA to check the TCRdb D call of TRBD1. Germline V lookup: CDR1 SQVTM, CDR2 ANQGSEA. The CDR3 is 14 residues long. CDR3 amino acids: CSVDSAGAWDTQYF.

V and J are TRBV29-1 and TRBJ2-4; TCRdb's D gene call, TRBD1, goes unchecked for lack of DNA. This CDR3 region has 11 residues. Germline CDR1 and CDR2: SQVTM and ANQGSEA. CDR3 in amino acids: CSVVGGNIQYF.

CDR3 sequence reads: CATSDAIAGSHTGELFF. The chain couples TRBV24-1 to TRBJ2-2; the TCRdb D gene call, TRBD2, has no DNA to confirm it. CDR1 is KGHDR, CDR2 SFDVKD, per germline. CDR3 length: 17 amino acids.

The J gene is TRBJ2-7, the V gene TRBV5-6. CDR1 is SGHDT and CDR2 is YYEEEE in the germline V gene. The CDR3 runs 13 residues. The CDR3 sequence: CASSFQAVDEQYF.

The CDR3 protein is CASSYRSGRGGEQFF. The gene calls are TRBV6-2 or TRBV6-3 and TRBJ2-1; TCRdb selects TRBD2, and the lack of DNA leaves this call unchecked. CDR1 is MNHEY and CDR2 is SVGEGT in the germline V gene. The length of the CDR3 is 15 residues.

The V call is TRBV7-2, the J call TRBJ2-7. CDR1 is SGHTA and CDR2 is FQGNSA in the germline V gene. This CDR3 is 14 amino acids long. The CDR3 sequence: CASSNGRRTYEQYF.

The rearrangement links TRBV7-3 to TRBJ2-3; TCRdb lists TRBD2, though no DNA is available to test this call. Germline-derived CDR1 and CDR2 are SGHTA and FQGTGA. The CDR3 spans 15 residues. CDR3 sequence reads: CASSSAGLGTDTQYF. Based on the CDR3 plus reference TRBV7-3 and TRBJ2-3, the full variable domain is GAGVSQTPSNKVTEKGKYVELRCDPISGHTALYWYRQSLGQGPEFLIYFQGTGAADDSGLPNDRFFAVRPEGSVSTLKIQRTERGDSAVYLCASSSAGLGTDTQYFGPGTRLTVL.

The chain carries TRBV29-1 and TRBJ2-2; the TCRdb D gene call, TRBD1, has no DNA to confirm it. The V gene's germline CDR1 is SQVTM and CDR2 ANQGSEA. This CDR3 spans 19 amino acids. The CDR3: CSVEAGWDSSFFLTGELFF.